This TCR beta chain derives from a study of shared clonotypes between healthy human individuals. Study overall: Aged 18 to 49, the donors were a couple of women and a few men. There were three CD4 naive, three CD4 memory, two CD8 naive and one CD8 memory plates per donor.

The data were produced by immunoSEQ multiplex PCR, yet TCRdb's version contains in-frame clones alone and is incomplete. The table records approximately 2,300,000 clones, around 92% of them present only once. Germline V gene lookup returns CDR1 MNHEY and CDR2 SMNVEV (reference sequence). V lost 6 bases and J 5 bases, leaving 10 bases between the germline ends. CDR3 length: 12 residues. Adult Caucasians living in Nashville, Tennessee made up all of the donors. The V and J genes are TRBV27 and TRBJ1-2; tentative D call: TRBD1 (5 bases). The sequence was obtained from a man between 18 and 35 years old in good health. Some clones in this sample may be carry-over from other donors' samples. Source material: naive CD4+ T cells from PBMCs. Described subset: CD45RA+ positively selected. CDR3 nucleotides: TGTGCCAGCAGCCTGGGGCAATATGGCTACACCTTC. This codes for CASSLGQYGYTF.